These T cell receptor beta chains were read from a single sample in a study of cytomegalovirus exposure and HLA in healthy donors. Data came from immunoSEQ multiplex PCR; TCRdb stores just in-frame clones and leaves some out. The data contain more than 150,000 clones, roughly 85% of them singletons. Specimen: PBMCs. The receptors come from a woman aged 18-35 years in good health and CMV-seronegative. Each CDR3 is given with its conserved first and last residue. The D gene is left open where the match is weak.

j_call: TRBJ2-7
d_call: NA
v_call: TRBV4-3
cdr3_nt: TGCGCCAGCAGCCAAGAGACAGTCGGGTACGAGCAGTACTTC
cdr3_aa: CASSQETVGYEQYF

j_call: TRBJ2-7
d_call: TRBD1
v_call: TRBV5-4
cdr3_nt: TGTGCCAGCAGCTCACGGACAGGGAGCTCCTACGAGCAGTACTTC
cdr3_aa: CASSSRTGSSYEQYF

j_call: TRBJ1-2
d_call: NA
v_call: TRBV10-3
cdr3_nt: TGTGCCATCAGTGAGTCGGGGGGGGCTGGCTATGGCTACACCTTC
cdr3_aa: CAISESGGAGYGYTF

j_call: TRBJ2-1
d_call: NA
v_call: TRBV30
cdr3_nt: TGTGCCTGGAGTGTCCGAGGGATTGAGCAGTTCTTC
cdr3_aa: CAWSVRGIEQFF

j_call: TRBJ1-5
d_call: TRBD1
v_call: TRBV18
cdr3_nt: TGTGCCAGCTCACCCACAAATGTCTACCGGGACAGAGAAAATCAGCCCCAGCATTTT
cdr3_aa: CASSPTNVYRDRENQPQHF

j_call: TRBJ2-1
d_call: TRBD2
v_call: TRBV14
cdr3_nt: TGTGCCAGCAGCCCCCGGCTGGGGGGGAATGAGCAGTTCTTC
cdr3_aa: CASSPRLGGNEQFF

j_call: TRBJ2-3
d_call: NA
v_call: TRBV25-1
cdr3_nt: TGTGCCAGCAGCTCTAGCACAGATACGCAGTATTTT
cdr3_aa: CASSSSTDTQYF

j_call: TRBJ2-7
d_call: NA
v_call: TRBV7-2
cdr3_nt: TGTGCCAGCAGCTTAGCATCTAGCTCCGAGCAGTACTTC
cdr3_aa: CASSLASSSEQYF

j_call: TRBJ2-7
d_call: TRBD2
v_call: TRBV7-2
cdr3_nt: TGTGCCAGCAGCCTGGGACTAGCGGGGGCCTCTCTGGGGTACGAGCAGTACTTC
cdr3_aa: CASSLGLAGASLGYEQYF

j_call: TRBJ2-1
d_call: TRBD2
v_call: TRBV10-3
cdr3_nt: TGTGCCATCAGTGGAGAGGGGAGCGGGAGAGCCTACAATGAGCAGTTCTTC
cdr3_aa: CAISGEGSGRAYNEQFF